The 12 T cell receptor beta chains given below trace back to one sample, sequenced in a study of cytomegalovirus exposure and HLA in healthy donors. PCR primers comprised 60 Vbeta and 13 Jbeta primers. Repertoires were generated with immunoSEQ multiplex PCR, while TCRdb's copy carries only in-frame clones and drops some. The listing contains approximately 150,000 clones. Sequencing used PBMCs. The receptors derive from a male donor in good health and CMV-seronegative.

The chain carries TRBV7-2 and TRBJ2-4; TRBD2 matches at 8 bases. V shed 5 bases, J shed 3 bases, and the junction held 18 bases outside the gene matches. Germline CDR1 and CDR2: SGHTA and FQGNSA. CDR3 length: 19 amino acids. CDR3 sequence reads: CASSQFFPQGGGNKNIQYF. DNA of the CDR3: TGTGCCAGCAGCCAATTTTTCCCTCAGGGCGGGGGGAACAAAAACATTCAGTACTTC.

The V call is TRBV7-2, the J call TRBJ2-5; a weak D match, TRBD1 (5 bases). The CDR3 loop spans 13 amino acids. Germline V gives CDR1 SGHTA, CDR2 FQGNSA. Trimming removed 5 bases at V and 2 bases at J, with 9 bases between. CDR3 region: CASSLGPQETQYF. CDR3 in DNA: TGTGCCAGCAGCCTGGGGCCTCAAGAGACCCAGTACTTC.

The genes are TRBV27 and TRBJ2-3; 7 bases align to TRBD1. The CDR3 spans 15 residues. With V trimmed by 6 bases and J by 1 base, 7 bases remained unmatched. CDR1 and CDR2 (germline): MNHEY, SMNVEV (reference sequence). The CDR3 nucleotides are TGTGCCAGCAGACAACCCGGGACAGGCACAGATACGCAGTATTTT. This translates into CASRQPGTGTDTQYF.

This chain joins TRBV14 and TRBJ2-7; a weak D match, TRBD2 (5 bases). CDR1 SGHDN and CDR2 FVKESK come from the germline V gene. V dropped 2 bases and J dropped 7 bases, with 9 bases sitting between them. CDR3 length equals 12 residues. CDR3 sequence: CASSQQAGEQYF. DNA for the CDR3: TGTGCCAGCAGCCAACAGGCGGGTGAGCAGTACTTC.

The chain uses TRBV18 and TRBJ2-2; 7 nucleotides match TRBD1. This CDR3 is 16 amino acids long. The trim removed 1 base at V and 4 bases at J, leaving 6 bases unmatched. Germline CDR1 KGHSH, CDR2 LQKENI. For the CDR3, the DNA is TGTGCCAGCTCACCACAACAGGGGAAGGGCACCGGGGAGCTGTTTTTT. Encoded protein: CASSPQQGKGTGELFF.

The chain is built from TRBV4-1 and TRBJ2-3; TRBD2 agrees at 12 bases. The V and J ends lost 3 bases and 7 bases, in that order; junction bases with no gene match: 8. The CDR3 is 16 residues long. Germline V gene sequence: CDR1 MGHRA, CDR2 YSYEKL. CDR3 in DNA: TGCGCCAGCAGCCAGGAAGGACTAGCGGGACTTAATACGCAGTATTTT. Translated, it gives CASSQEGLAGLNTQYF.

The chain links TRBV30 to TRBJ1-2, with D possibly being TRBD1 (5 bases). CDR1 and CDR2 (germline): GTSNPN, SVGIG (reference sequence). This CDR3 has 15 residues. The germline V and J ends were trimmed by 5 bases and 2 bases, with 18 bases remaining between them. This chain's CDR3 is CAWAGLGFQNYGYTF. The CDR3 DNA is TGTGCCTGGGCAGGGTTGGGCTTCCAAAACTATGGCTACACCTTC.

The chain employs TRBV7-9 and TRBJ2-2, with D possibly TRBD1 on 6 matching bases. The V and J ends lost 5 bases and 2 bases respectively, with 9 bases between them. Germline V gene sequence: CDR1 SEHNR, CDR2 FQNEAQ (reference sequence). The CDR3 runs to 14 residues. DNA of the CDR3: TGTGCCAGCAGCGCGGACAGCAACACCGGGGAGCTGTTTTTT. Amino acids: CASSADSNTGELFF.

The chain employs TRBV19 and TRBJ2-7; a possible D gene is TRBD1 (6 bases). V was shortened by 5 bases and J by 5 bases, with 10 bases between the two germline ends. CDR1 is LNHDA and CDR2 is SQIVND in the germline V gene (reference sequence). This CDR3 comprises 12 residues. The chain's CDR3 is CASSFRGHEQYF. CDR3 DNA sequence: TGTGCCAGTAGTTTCAGGGGCCACGAGCAGTACTTC.

The chain joins TRBV5-1 to TRBJ2-2, with a tentative D call TRBD1 (5 bases). The CDR3 consists of 13 residues. V was pared by 2 bases and J by 7 bases, with 9 bases between. CDR1 and CDR2 from the germline V gene are SGHRS and YFSETQ. The CDR3 reads CASSLQEHGELFF. The CDR3 DNA reads as TGCGCCAGCAGCTTACAGGAACACGGGGAGCTGTTTTTT. Full variable domain (rest looked up from reference TRBV5-1 and TRBJ2-2): KAGVTQTPRYLIKTRGQQVTLSCSPISGHRSVSWYQQTPGQGLQFLFEYFSETQRNKGNFPGRFSGRQFSNSRSEMNVSTLELGDSALYLCASSLQEHGELFFGEGSRLTVL.

The rearrangement joins TRBV19 to TRBJ2-2; no reliable D call. The V end lost 9 bases, the J end lost 6 bases, and 14 bases lay between the germline ends. Germline CDR1 LNHDA, CDR2 SQIVND (reference sequence). CDR3 length: 13 residues. For the CDR3, the DNA is TGTGCCAGCCAAGCAATTAACGCCGGGGAGCTGTTTTTT. It encodes CASQAINAGELFF.

The chain carries TRBV6-5 and TRBJ2-7; 10 nucleotides agree with TRBD1. The germline V gene has CDR1 MNHEY and CDR2 SVGAGI. CDR3 length equals 15 residues. J was trimmed by 0 bases and V by 6 bases; bases with no gene match: 5. The CDR3 protein is CASRVWTGGSYEQYF. The CDR3 coding sequence is TGTGCCAGCAGGGTCTGGACAGGGGGCTCCTACGAGCAGTACTTC.